This passage covers 29 T cell receptor beta chains from one sample sequenced in a study of glioma-infiltrating T cells. The iRepertoire nested amplicon-rescue multiplex PCR amplified TCR alpha and beta CDR3s from RNA. TCRdb reprocessed the multiplex PCR reads via MiXCR and lists one record per CDR3 protein. The table has roughly 190,000 distinct CDR3 sequences, more than 25% seen once. Sample: glioma tissue, nonneoplastic brain tissue, or PBMCs (not recorded which). The receptors derive from a human donor with low-grade glioma or glioblastoma, undergoing nonglioma brain surgery, or in good health (not recorded which).

This CDR3 is CASIPISGRSQETQYF. The CDR3 bases are TGTGCCAGCATCCCTATTAGCGGGAGGTCCCAAGAGACCCAGTACTTC. The rearrangement joins TRBV28 to TRBJ2-5, with 10 bases identical to TRBD2. This CDR3 has 16 residues. The J segment lost 1 base and the V segment lost 7 bases, leaving 9 bases of the junction unmatched. Germline-derived CDR1 and CDR2 are MDHEN and SYDVKM.

This clonotype was seen repeatedly, ten times or more. V and J are TRBV12-3 or TRBV12-4 and TRBJ1-5; D perhaps matches TRBD1 (6 bases). Between the trimmed V and J ends, which lost 7 bases and 11 bases, there was a span of 21 bases. The CDR3 sequence is 14 residues long. Here the CDR3 reads CASTLSWGAGAQHF. CDR3 nucleotide sequence: TGTGCCAGCACCCTCTCATGGGGGGCAGGTGCCCAGCATTTT.

This clonotype was seen more than once but under ten times. This may stem from a read error, because a much larger clone lies one nucleotide away. This chain connects TRBV6-1 to TRBJ1-6, with 8 bases that match TRBD1. V dropped 6 bases and J dropped 4; count of bases not matched to a gene: 14. The CDR3 runs 18 residues. From germline, CDR1 is MNHNS and CDR2 SASEGT. DNA of the CDR3: TGTGCCAGCAGCCGCCTACCGGGACAGGCGGTATATAATTCACCCCTCCACTTT. This gives the protein CASSRLPGQAVYNSPLHF.

To note about this clonotype: A much larger clone differs from this one at a single base, so this may be a read error. V usage is TRBV28 and J usage is TRBJ2-1; 11 nucleotides align to TRBD2. The V gene end was trimmed by 5 bases and the J gene end by 7 bases; junction bases not matched to a gene: 10. CDR3 length: 16 residues. Germline values: CDR1 MDHEN, CDR2 SYDVKM. CDR3 loop: CASSQPTSGIMNEQFF. DNA for the CDR3: TGTGCCAGCAGTCAACCGACTAGCGGGATTATGAATGAGCAGTTCTTC.

Concerning this clonotype: It may be a read error: a sequence one base away is much more abundant. In DNA, the CDR3 is TGCAGCGTTGGGGGAGCCGGGGAGCTGTCTTTT. Translation: CSVGGAGELSF. V and J are TRBV29-1 and TRBJ2-2, with D possibly matching TRBD2 (5 bases). CDR1 is SQVTM and CDR2 is ANQGSEA in the germline V gene. This CDR3 is 11 amino acids long.

This clonotype was recorded many times. The chain recombines TRBV20-1 with TRBJ2-1, with D hard to call. The CDR3 sequence is 14 residues long. CDR1 is DFQATT and CDR2 is SNEGSKA in the germline V gene (reference sequence). V was trimmed by 4 bases and J by 4 bases, leaving 14 bases between them. The CDR3 sequence: CSAIDPNKYNEQFF. The CDR3 region has the DNA TGCAGTGCTATCGACCCCAATAAATACAATGAGCAGTTCTTC.

Concerning this clonotype: A much larger clone differs by one base, so this may be a read error. V usage is TRBV4-2 and J usage is TRBJ1-1; weak D call: TRBD1 (5 bases). Germline V gene lookup returns CDR1 LGHNA and CDR2 YNFKEQ. The CDR3 loop spans 14 amino acids. CDR3 protein: CASSLNRMNTEALF. The DNA for the CDR3 is TGTGCCAGCAGCCTAAACAGGATGAACACTGAAGCTTTATTT.

The chain uses TRBV2 and TRBJ2-7; D remains ambiguous. This CDR3 contains 13 residues. The germline V gene has CDR1 SNHLY and CDR2 FYNNEI. The V and J ends lost 8 bases and 1 base respectively, with 12 bases between them. The CDR3 nucleotides are TGTGCCAGCGCCGCCCAGGTGTCCTACGAGCAGTACTTC. This encodes CASAAQVSYEQYF.

This clonotype has a count of ten or more. The chain links TRBV4-1 to TRBJ2-1; a weak D match, TRBD2 (6 bases). CDR1 MGHRA and CDR2 YSYEKL come from the germline V gene. This CDR3 is built from 14 residues. V lost 0 bases and J 13 bases, leaving 16 bases between the germline ends. CDR3 residues: CASSQDGRGKPQFF. The DNA for the CDR3 is TGCGCCAGCAGCCAAGATGGTCGGGGGAAACCCCAGTTCTTC.

Note on this clonotype: At one end the junction does not follow the germline gene, possibly because of a read error. V is TRBV12-3 or TRBV12-4 and J is TRBJ1-1; D remains unclear. The CDR3 is made up of 13 amino acids. CDR3 bases: TGTGCCAGCAGTTTCGGGGTGAAAACTGAAGCTTTCTTT. It translates to CASSFGVKTEAFF.

Many counts were recorded for this clonotype. A single base separates this from a much larger clone, so it may be a read error. The J gene is TRBJ1-1, the V gene TRBV27; the D is unclear. The CDR3 contains 14 residues. CDR1 is MNHEY, CDR2 SMNVEV, per germline (reference sequence). CDR3 region: CASGLEGMRTEAFF. Here the CDR3 DNA reads TGTGCCAGCGGTTTGGAGGGAATGCGAACTGAAGCTTTCTTT.

This clonotype was seen at least ten times. This chain connects TRBV28 to TRBJ2-6, with a weak D call TRBD2 (6 bases). V lost 5 bases and J lost 2, with 13 bases in between. The germline V gene encodes CDR1 MDHEN and CDR2 SYDVKM. This CDR3 contains 16 residues. CDR3 residues: CASSVPGVTGANVLTF. DNA of the CDR3: TGTGCCAGCAGTGTCCCGGGAGTCACTGGGGCCAACGTCCTGACTTTC.

This clonotype has ten or more counts. The V gene is TRBV7-9, the J gene TRBJ1-2; tentative D call: TRBD1 (5 bases). Germline V CDR1 and CDR2: SEHNR, FQNEAQ (reference sequence). The CDR3 has 15 residues. V lost 5 bases and J lost 0, with 13 bases in between. The CDR3 spells CASSQGRGANYGYTF. The CDR3, as DNA: TGTGCCAGCAGCCAAGGACGGGGGGCTAACTATGGCTACACCTTC.

The chain links TRBV20-1 to TRBJ1-5, with 9 bases lining up with TRBD1. The CDR3 totals 12 residues. J was trimmed by 5 bases and V by 6 bases; bases with no gene match: 2. Germline assignment: CDR1 DFQATT and CDR2 SNEGSKA (reference sequence). The CDR3 DNA is TGCAGTGCGGACAGGGGTCATCAGCCCCAGCATTTT. Translated: CSADRGHQPQHF.

With regard to this clonotype: Sequence at one end of the junction differs from germline and may be a read error. The rearrangement uses TRBV7-9 and TRBJ1-5; maybe TRBD1 (5 bases). Germline-derived CDR1 and CDR2 are SEHNR and FQNEAQ (reference sequence). This CDR3 is 11 amino acids long. The CDR3 bases are TGTGCCTCGGGGCAGGATCAGCCCCAGAATTTT. As protein: CASGQDQPQNF.

This clonotype was counted a few times. The rearrangement links TRBV5-1 to TRBJ2-3; D is unresolved. Trimming cost V 0 bases and J 2 bases, with 19 bases left between them. This CDR3 is 18 amino acids long. CDR1 SGHRS and CDR2 YFSETQ come from the germline V gene. The CDR3 is CASSLAPLDRAHTDTQYF. The CDR3 DNA sequence: TGCGCCAGCAGCTTGGCCCCGTTGGATAGGGCCCACACAGATACGCAGTATTTT.

This clonotype occurred many times. V is TRBV7-6 and J is TRBJ2-3; 9 bases align to TRBD2. The CDR3 length is 16 residues. The V segment lost 0 bases and the J segment 2 bases; nucleotides outside the gene matches: 3. Germline V lookup: CDR1 SGHVS, CDR2 FNYEAQ. CDR3: CASSLAAGGTTDTQYF. DNA for the CDR3: TGTGCCAGCAGCTTAGCGGCGGGAGGGACCACAGATACGCAGTATTTT.

The table lists this clonotype with a count of one. A much larger clone lies one base from this, so it may be a read error. The chain recombines TRBV7-2 with TRBJ2-7, with TRBD2 matching over 14 bases. V was pared by 6 bases and J by 2 bases, with 3 bases of the junction left unmatched. The V gene's germline CDR1 is SGHTA and CDR2 FQGNSA. The CDR3 consists of 15 residues. The CDR3 here is CASRRTSGGTYEQYF. CDR3 DNA: TGTGCCAGCAGAAGGACTAGCGGGGGGACCTACGAGCAGTACTTC.

In its sample, this clonotype was seen many times. At one boundary the junction diverges from the germline segment, which might be a read error. The chain joins TRBV4-3 to TRBJ2-7, with 10 bases matching TRBD2. CDR3 length: 15 amino acids. Looked up from germline, CDR1 is LGHNA and CDR2 is YSLEER. The CDR3 nucleotides are TGCGCCAGCAGCCAAGATACTAGCGGGACCTACGAACAGTACTTC. Translating it yields CASSQDTSGTYEQYF.

The sample holds many counts of this clonotype. The chain employs TRBV7-2 and TRBJ2-3, with 9 bases aligning to TRBD2. The germline gives CDR1 SGHTA, CDR2 FQGNSA. The CDR3 is 18 amino acids. Trimming cost V 2 bases and J 0 bases; bases outside gene matches: 9. The DNA for the CDR3 is TGTGCCAGCAGCTTAAGCATGACCGGGACTAGCAGCACAGATACGCAGTATTTT. Translating it yields CASSLSMTGTSSTDTQYF. Drawing the rest from reference TRBV7-2 and TRBJ2-3, the complete variable domain is GAGVSQSPSNKVTEKGKDVELRCDPISGHTALYWYRQSLGQGLEFLIYFQGNSAPDKSGLPSDRFSAERTGGSVSTLTIQRTQQEDSAVYLCASSLSMTGTSSTDTQYFGPGTRLTVL.

Regarding this clonotype: This may stem from a read error, because a much larger clone lies one nucleotide away. V gene TRBV2 combines with J gene TRBJ2-7, with a tentative D call TRBD2 (5 bases). The V end lost 4 bases, the J end lost 2 bases, and 15 bases lay between the germline ends. Germline CDR1 SNHLY, CDR2 FYNNEI. The CDR3 spans 15 residues. The CDR3: CASSGSGGWTYEQYF. The CDR3 DNA follows: TGTGCCAGCAGTGGAAGCGGCGGATGGACCTACGAGCAGTACTTC.

This chain joins TRBV27 and TRBJ2-3; 8 positions agree with TRBD1. This CDR3 contains 16 residues. With V trimmed by 1 base and J by 10 bases, 13 bases remained unmatched. The V gene's germline CDR1 is MNHEY and CDR2 SMNVEV (reference sequence). The CDR3 DNA reads TGTGCCAGCAGTTTATTCCAGGGGGCTGCCGGGTCTGCGCAGTATTTT. Protein product: CASSLFQGAAGSAQYF.

As regards this clonotype: With a much larger clone just one base away, this may be a read error. The gene calls are TRBV18 and TRBJ2-7, with D tentatively TRBD1 or TRBD2 (6 bases each). The CDR3 has 14 residues. CDR1 and CDR2 from the germline V gene are KGHSH and LQKENI. This chain's CDR3 is CASSPAGQTYEHYF. In DNA form, the CDR3 reads TGTGCCAGCTCACCGGCGGGACAAACCTACGAGCACTACTTC.

This clonotype was observed at least ten times. The V call is TRBV4-3, the J call TRBJ1-1; 9 bases line up with TRBD1. J lost 1 base, V lost 2 bases, and 8 bases had no gene match. The CDR3 has 17 amino acids. Germline CDR1 reads LGHNA; CDR2 reads YSLEER. The CDR3 spells CASSQPGQGGENTEAFF. The CDR3 coding sequence is TGCGCCAGCAGCCAACCGGGACAGGGTGGGGAGAACACTGAAGCTTTCTTT.

As for this clonotype: A much larger clone is a single base away; this may be a read error. V gene TRBV7-2 combines with J gene TRBJ2-5; D might be TRBD1 or TRBD2, each matching 5 bases. Germline CDR1 and CDR2: SGHTA and FQGNSA. Trimming pared 1 base from V and 2 bases from J, leaving 11 bases between. This CDR3 has 15 residues. The CDR3 DNA reads TGTGCCAGCAGCTTAGATCAGGGACCACAAGAGACCCAGTACTTC. As protein: CASSLDQGPQETQYF.

The table lists this clonotype with many counts. The chain joins TRBV4-1 to TRBJ1-1; 9 bases match TRBD1. Germline V gene lookup returns CDR1 MGHRA and CDR2 YSYEKL. V was clipped by 5 bases and J by 2 bases; unmatched bases: 6. CDR3 length equals 15 residues. CDR3 amino acids: CASSKGQGVNTEAFF. CDR3 DNA: TGCGCCAGCAGCAAGGGACAGGGAGTCAACACTGAAGCTTTCTTT.

This clonotype has ten or more counts. This chain connects TRBV4-1 to TRBJ2-2, with TRBD1 identical over 8 bases. V was clipped by 1 base and J by 13 bases; unmatched bases: 5. The CDR3 is 13 residues long. CDR1 is MGHRA and CDR2 is YSYEKL in the germline V gene. In nucleotides, the CDR3 is TGCGCCAGCAGCCAAGTTAACGACAGGGGGCTGTTTTTT. Translated, it gives CASSQVNDRGLFF.

About this clonotype itself: One base away lies a much larger clone, so this may be a sequencing read error. The chain is built from TRBV20-1 and TRBJ2-7, with TRBD1 identical over 9 bases. The germline CDR1 and CDR2 sequences are DFQATT and SNEGSKA (reference sequence). The CDR3 loop spans 16 amino acids. CDR3 protein: CSARSSSGQGLNERYF. DNA for the CDR3: TGCAGTGCTAGAAGTTCATCGGGACAGGGACTCAACGAGCGGTACTTC.

The genes are TRBV12-3 or TRBV12-4 and TRBJ1-1; possibly TRBD1 for D (5 bases). Trimming pared 2 bases from V and 4 bases from J, leaving 8 bases between. The CDR3 runs 13 residues. The CDR3 nucleotides read TGTGCCAGCAGTTTATATGACAGCACTGAAGCTTTCTTT. It translates to CASSLYDSTEAFF.